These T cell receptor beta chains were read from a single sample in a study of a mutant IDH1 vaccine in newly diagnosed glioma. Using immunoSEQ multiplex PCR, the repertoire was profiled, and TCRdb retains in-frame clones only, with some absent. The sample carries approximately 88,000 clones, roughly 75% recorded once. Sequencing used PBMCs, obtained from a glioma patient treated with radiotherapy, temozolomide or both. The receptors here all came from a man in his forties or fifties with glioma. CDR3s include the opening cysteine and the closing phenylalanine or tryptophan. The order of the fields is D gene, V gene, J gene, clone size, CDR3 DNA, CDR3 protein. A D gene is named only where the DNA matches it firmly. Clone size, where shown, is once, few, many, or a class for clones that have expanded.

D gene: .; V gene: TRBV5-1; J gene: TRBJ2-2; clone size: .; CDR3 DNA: TGCGCCAGCAGCTTGGCAACCGGGGAGCTGTTTTTT; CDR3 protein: CASSLATGELFF
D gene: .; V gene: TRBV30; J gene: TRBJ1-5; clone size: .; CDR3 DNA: TGTGCCTGGAGTCGACAGAATAATCAGCCCCAGCATTTT; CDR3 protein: CAWSRQNNQPQHF
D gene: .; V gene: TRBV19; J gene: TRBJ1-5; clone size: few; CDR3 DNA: TGTGCCAGTAGGATGGGACATCCCCAGCATTTT; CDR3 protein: CASRMGHPQHF
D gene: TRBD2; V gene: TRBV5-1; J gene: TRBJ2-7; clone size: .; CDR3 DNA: TGCGCCAGCAGCTTAGTTCGAGCGGGGGGCGAGCAGTACTTC; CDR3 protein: CASSLVRAGGEQYF
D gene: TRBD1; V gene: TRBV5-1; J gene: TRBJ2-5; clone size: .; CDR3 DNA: TGCGCCAGCAGCGTCGGGACAGGAGAGACCCAGTACTTC; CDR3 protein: CASSVGTGETQYF
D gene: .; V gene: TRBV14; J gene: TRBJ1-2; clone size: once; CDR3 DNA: TGTGCCAGCAGCCCAGGACTTTATGGCTACACCTTC; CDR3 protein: CASSPGLYGYTF
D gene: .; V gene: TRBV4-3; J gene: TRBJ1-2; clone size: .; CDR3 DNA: TGCGCCAGCAGCCATCAGGGTAACTATGGCTACACCTTC; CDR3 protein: CASSHQGNYGYTF
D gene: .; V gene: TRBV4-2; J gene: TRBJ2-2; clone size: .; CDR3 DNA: TGTGCCAGCAGCCAAGACACCGGGGAGCTGTTTTTT; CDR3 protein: CASSQDTGELFF
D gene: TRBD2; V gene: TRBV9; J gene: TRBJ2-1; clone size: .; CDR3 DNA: TGTGCCAGCAGCGTCGAACTAGCGGGAGCGAGGAATGAGCAGTTCTTC; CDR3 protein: CASSVELAGARNEQFF
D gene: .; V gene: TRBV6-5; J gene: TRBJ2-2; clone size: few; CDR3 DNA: TGTGCCAGCAGTTACAACCGAGACACCGGGGAGCTGTTTTTT; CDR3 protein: CASSYNRDTGELFF
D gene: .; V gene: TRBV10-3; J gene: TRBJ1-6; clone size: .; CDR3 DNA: TGTGCCATCAGTGCCGCTCCTTGGGGTCCTAATTCACCCCTCCACTTT; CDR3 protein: CAISAAPWGPNSPLHF
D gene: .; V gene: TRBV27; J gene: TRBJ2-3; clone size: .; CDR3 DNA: TGTGCCAGCAGTTTTAGGATGTCAGATACGCAGTATTTT; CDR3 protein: CASSFRMSDTQYF
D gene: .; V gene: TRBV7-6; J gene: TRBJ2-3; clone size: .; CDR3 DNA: TGTGCCAGCAGCTTAGTCGGCGGGGGCAGCACAGATACGCAGTATTTT; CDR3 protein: CASSLVGGGSTDTQYF
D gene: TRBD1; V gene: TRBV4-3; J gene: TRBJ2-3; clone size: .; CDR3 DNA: TGCGCCAGCAGCCAAGGGGGGGACAGGTTCACAGATACGCAGTATTTT; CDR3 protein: CASSQGGDRFTDTQYF
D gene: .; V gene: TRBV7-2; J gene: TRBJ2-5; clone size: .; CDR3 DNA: TGTGCCAGCAGCTTGGGTGGGTACCAAGAGACCCAGTACTTC; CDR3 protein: CASSLGGYQETQYF
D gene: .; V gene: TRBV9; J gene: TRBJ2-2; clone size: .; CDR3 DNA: TGTGCCAGCGGACGAGAACCGAACACCGGGGAGCTGTTTTTT; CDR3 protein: CASGREPNTGELFF
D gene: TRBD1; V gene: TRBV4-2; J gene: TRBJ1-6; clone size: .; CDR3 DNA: TGTGCCAGCAGCCAACTTACAGGGGTCAATTCACCCCTCCACTTT; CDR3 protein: CASSQLTGVNSPLHF